This TCR beta chain was sequenced during a study of T-cell memory formation after mild COVID-19. Regarding the study as a whole: Contracting CD4+ clones lay largely in CM and EM, with CD8+ ones residing in EMRA. Contracting clones from day 15 to 85 had balanced CD4/CD8; later expanders favoured CD4+. Pre-infection memory showed some responding clones, and this suggested that cross-reactive memory joined.

A 5'RACE reaction primed in the constant segment made cDNA libraries of TCR alpha and TCR beta, and these carried sample barcodes and UMIs. One entry per CDR3 protein results from TCRdb running MiXCR on the 5' RACE reads. The sample has about half a million distinct CDR3 sequences, 15% to 20% seen once. There are a few counts of this clonotype. Its antigen is unidentified. This CDR3 has 16 amino acids. Germline CDR1 reads SEHNR; CDR2 reads FQNEAQ (reference sequence). V shed 4 bases, J shed 0 bases, and the junction held 6 bases outside the gene matches. The sequenced sample was PBMCs or a T cell subset sorted from them (not recorded which). The chain recombines TRBV7-9 with TRBJ2-3; 8 nucleotides align to TRBD1. The receptor was isolated from an adult woman who had mild COVID-19 (a few samples of this study predate the infection). Cell type and time point are not known. The chain's CDR3 is CASSSPWTGSTDTQYF. In DNA form, the CDR3 reads TGTGCCAGCAGCTCACCCTGGACAGGGAGCACAGATACGCAGTATTTT.